This T cell receptor beta chain is from a study of cytotoxic CD8 clonotypes in ibrutinib-treated CLL. With 8 bases clipped from V and 6 bases from J, the junction kept 10 bases outside the gene matches. Germline CDR1 reads MNHEY; CDR2 reads SMNVEV (reference sequence). The CDR3 covers 14 residues. Clones were sequenced by immunoSEQ multiplex PCR, and TCRdb holds only the in-frame ones, with some missing. The table records just over 200,000 clones, around 75% of them present only once. Concerning this clone itself: Its target is not known.

Study-wide findings and caveats: A rise in clonality was seen at ibrutinib response, and a fall back toward baseline was seen at progression. Lymph node repertoires were not studied, and sampling times were unmatched.

The V call is TRBV27, the J call TRBJ1-2, with TRBD1 matching 9 bases. The sequencing here drew on PBMCs, taken after 12 months of ibrutinib treatment. The sequence came from a human donor with chronic lymphocytic leukemia. The CDR3 nucleotides read TGTGCCAGCTGGAACAGGGGGCGGATGAATGGCTACACCTTC. This sequence encodes CASWNRGRMNGYTF.